This T cell receptor (beta chain) was profiled in a study of shared clonotypes between healthy human individuals. Study findings and constraints: Sequencing depth was a factor that was expected to affect clonotype sharing among donors.

Germline assignment: CDR1 MGHRA and CDR2 YSYEKL. CDR3 size: 16 residues. The trim removed 4 bases at V and 1 base at J, leaving 6 bases unmatched. Spread over ten immunoSEQ deep assay plates, unsorted PBMC DNA underwent sequencing. In the authors' methods: From ImmunoSEQ came sequences covering only the junction and carrying no quality scores, so filtering differed. The protocol was immunoSEQ multiplex PCR, while the TCRdb copy is restricted to in-frame clones and leaves out a portion. That table is the source of V, J and clone size, and D and trimming were worked out from the DNA. The sample lists roughly 450,000 clones; approximately 85% were seen once. Turning to this clone: Its antigen is unidentified.

Unsorted samples used approximately 99 million PBMCs for genomic DNA. The receptor's source is a woman in her thirties or forties in good health. Some clones in this sample may be carry-over from other donors' samples. The chain has TRBV4-1 and TRBJ2-1, with 8 bases aligning to TRBD2. The material sequenced was PBMCs. CDR3: CASSLAGGISYNEQFF. DNA for the CDR3: TGCGCCAGCAGCCTGGCGGGAGGAATTTCCTACAATGAGCAGTTCTTC.